This T cell receptor (beta chain) was recorded in a study of blood T cell repertoires in COVID-19. Across the study: T cells, B-cell-depleted T cells, or PBMCs provided the cDNA or gDNA that served as material.

Repertoires were generated with immunoSEQ multiplex PCR, while TCRdb's copy carries only in-frame clones and drops some. The sample holds roughly 86,000 clones, approximately 86% seen once. This clone has only one observation. J was trimmed by 1 base and V by 7 bases; bases with no gene match: 7. Germline V lookup: CDR1 MDHEN, CDR2 SYDVKM. The CDR3 is 15 residues long. The receptor was isolated from a woman aged 80 or over with COVID-19, enrolled during active disease. J is TRBJ1-1 and V is TRBV28; 9 bases fit TRBD1. Sequencing was carried out using peripheral blood. CDR3 sequence (DNA): TGTGCCAGCATCTCCGAGGACAGGGGGAACACTGAAGCTTTCTTT. Protein product: CASISEDRGNTEAFF. Full variable domain (missing parts from reference TRBV28 and TRBJ1-1): DVKVTQSSRYLVKRTGEKVFLECVQDMDHENMFWYRQDPGLGLRLIYFSYDVKMKEKGDIPEGYSVSREKKERFSLILESASTNQTSMYLCASISEDRGNTEAFFGQGTRLTVV.